What follows are 7 T cell receptor beta chains derived from one specimen sequenced in a study of technical replicates of blood from several donors. Clones were read by immunoSEQ multiplex PCR, and TCRdb kept only the in-frame ones, dropping some. The table has 65,000 to 85,000 clones, about nine tenths seen once; the top ten hold roughly 0.27%. What was sequenced was T cells isolated from PBMCs. The source of these receptors is a human donor in good health.

J is TRBJ1-3 and V is TRBV10-2; 9 nucleotides match TRBD1. J lost 8 bases, V lost 8 bases, and 10 bases had no gene match. Germline loops: CDR1 WSHSY, CDR2 SAAADI. This CDR3 spans 14 amino acids. The CDR3 reads CASGKGQGVDTIYF. As DNA, the CDR3 is TGCGCCAGCGGCAAGGGACAGGGTGTGGACACCATATATTTT.

This clone was found a few times. This sequence joins TRBV6-4 and TRBJ1-5; 8 positions agree with TRBD1. Germline CDR1 reads MRHNA; CDR2 reads SNTAGT. This CDR3 comprises 14 residues. Trimming removed 6 bases from V and 9 bases from J; junction bases left unmatched: 10. In nucleotides, the CDR3 is TGTGCCAGCAGCCCAGACAGGGGTCTTGGGCCCCAGCATTTT. This translates into CASSPDRGLGPQHF.

In its sample, this clone was seen a few times. The genes are TRBV4-1 and TRBJ2-7, with D possibly TRBD1 on 8 matching bases. Trimming left V 1 base short and J 2 bases short, with 15 bases between. The CDR3 extends over 16 amino acids. CDR1 and CDR2 from the germline V gene are MGHRA and YSYEKL. The CDR3 DNA follows: TGCGCCAGCAGCCAAGTCCCTACAGGGGGGGCCTACGAGCAGTACTTC. Amino acids: CASSQVPTGGAYEQYF.

The V and J genes are TRBV6-5 and TRBJ2-7; D is unresolved. Trimming cost V 2 bases and J 2 bases, with 7 bases left between them. Per the germline V gene, CDR1 is MNHEY and CDR2 is SVGAGI. The CDR3 loop spans 13 amino acids. CDR3 in DNA: TGTGCCAGCAGTTACGCAGGAACCTACGAGCAGTACTTC. It is translated as CASSYAGTYEQYF.

The chain joins TRBV5-8 to TRBJ1-4, with D perhaps matching TRBD1 (5 bases). Trimming removed 2 bases at V and 0 bases at J, with 8 bases between. Per the germline V gene, CDR1 is SGHTS and CDR2 is YDEGEE. The CDR3 is made up of 15 amino acids. CDR3 sequence (DNA): TGTGCCAGCAGCTTTATAGGGGCAACTAATGAAAAACTGTTTTTT. It specifies CASSFIGATNEKLFF.

The chain links TRBV5-1 to TRBJ2-5, with 9 positions matching TRBD2. Germline CDR1 reads SGHRS; CDR2 reads YFSETQ. The CDR3 loop spans 15 amino acids. J lost 1 base, V lost 3 bases, and 4 bases had no gene match. CDR3 sequence reads: CASSSRLAAQETQYF. The CDR3 DNA is TGCGCCAGCAGCTCTAGACTAGCGGCCCAAGAGACCCAGTACTTC.

The rearrangement uses TRBV27 and TRBJ2-3, with 7 bases aligning to TRBD2. Germline CDR1 and CDR2: MNHEY and SMNVEV (reference sequence). The ends lost 6 bases at V and 0 bases at J; junction bases unmatched: 6. The CDR3 has 15 amino acids. The CDR3 DNA follows: TGTGCCAGCAGGGAGCGGGACCAAAGCACAGATACGCAGTATTTT. Its protein product is CASRERDQSTDTQYF.